The 9 T cell receptor beta chains in this list originate from one sample, sequenced in a study of cytomegalovirus exposure and HLA in healthy donors. The primer mix had 60 Vbeta and 13 Jbeta primers. Sequenced by immunoSEQ multiplex PCR; TCRdb stores in-frame clones only, minus some. In the table there are over 150,000 clones, around four fifths of which are singletons. Input material: PBMCs. The receptors stem from a man aged 45-60 years in good health and CMV-seronegative.

V is TRBV7-2 and J is TRBJ2-7; TRBD2 matches at 9 bases. Per germline, CDR1 SGHTA and CDR2 FQGNSA. This CDR3 comprises 14 residues. Trimming cost V 5 bases and J 6 bases; bases outside gene matches: 8. The chain's CDR3 is CASSLLSGRSEQYF. The CDR3 DNA follows: TGTGCCAGCAGCCTGCTGAGCGGGAGGTCCGAGCAGTACTTC.

The chain has TRBV2 and TRBJ2-1, with a possible D match to TRBD1 (5 bases). The V and J ends lost 3 bases and 3 bases respectively, with 9 bases between them. From germline, CDR1 is SNHLY and CDR2 FYNNEI. The CDR3 contains 14 residues. CDR3 region: CASSEGRVYNEQFF. CDR3 bases: TGTGCCAGCAGTGAGGGCAGGGTCTACAATGAGCAGTTCTTC. Looking up the rest from reference TRBV2 and TRBJ2-1 gives the full variable domain: EPEVTQTPSHQVTQMGQEVILRCVPISNHLYFYWYRQILGQKVEFLVSFYNNEISEKSEIFDDQFSVERPDGSNFTLKIRSTKLEDSAMYFCASSEGRVYNEQFFGPGTRLTVL.

V usage is TRBV2 and J usage is TRBJ1-5; D gene unclear. Trimming cost V 2 bases and J 3 bases, with 11 bases left between them. CDR3 length: 15 amino acids. Germline V gene data show CDR1 as SNHLY and CDR2 as FYNNEI. DNA of the CDR3: TGTGCCAGCAGTGAAAGGAGGGCGGACAATCAGCCCCAGCATTTT. It codes for CASSERRADNQPQHF.

The chain uses TRBV14 and TRBJ1-1; TRBD1 matches at 10 bases. Trimming at V came to 4 bases and at J to 5 bases, leaving 4 bases not matched to a gene. This CDR3 is built from 14 residues. Germline CDR1 reads SGHDN; CDR2 reads FVKESK. CDR3 DNA: TGTGCCAGCAGCCCTCGGACAGGGGGGACTGAAGCTTTCTTT. Protein product: CASSPRTGGTEAFF.

The chain recombines TRBV10-3 with TRBJ1-1; TRBD1 might be the D (5 bases). The CDR3 has 12 amino acids. V was cut by 4 bases and J by 7 bases, with 10 bases left in between. Germline CDR1 ENHRY, CDR2 SYGVKD. The CDR3 bases are TGTGCCATCAGTGTTGGAGGGGATGAAGCTTTCTTT. This codes for CAISVGGDEAFF.

The rearrangement links TRBV5-1 to TRBJ2-5; TRBD2 agrees at 11 bases. CDR1 is SGHRS, CDR2 YFSETQ, per germline. V shed 1 base, J shed 4 bases, and the junction held 6 bases outside the gene matches. The CDR3 sequence is 16 residues long. CDR3 loop: CASSLSLAGGRETQYF. The CDR3 nucleotides are TGCGCCAGCAGCTTGTCGTTAGCGGGAGGGAGAGAGACCCAGTACTTC.

This chain links TRBV6-1 with TRBJ1-5; a possible D gene is TRBD1 (6 bases). The CDR3 loop spans 18 amino acids. CDR1 and CDR2 from the germline V gene are MNHNS and SASEGT. The V end was cut by 1 base, the J end by 1 base, with 17 bases between. The CDR3 sequence is CASSEGHTGSWSNQPQHF. For the CDR3, the DNA is TGTGCCAGCAGTGAAGGTCATACAGGGAGCTGGAGCAATCAGCCCCAGCATTTT.

The chain combines TRBV7-9 with TRBJ2-3; the D gene is possibly TRBD1 (6 bases). Between the trimmed V and J ends, which lost 3 bases and 4 bases, there was a span of 8 bases. From germline, CDR1 is SEHNR and CDR2 FQNEAQ (reference sequence). The CDR3 consists of 13 residues. The CDR3 loop is CASSFQGSDTQYF. The CDR3 nucleotides read TGTGCCAGCAGCTTTCAGGGGTCAGATACGCAGTATTTT.

This sequence joins TRBV7-3 and TRBJ1-1; tentative D call: TRBD1 (5 bases). V was shortened by 5 bases and J by 5 bases, with 12 bases between the two germline ends. Germline CDR1 SGHTA, CDR2 FQGTGA. There are 13 residues in the CDR3. CDR3 coding DNA: TGTGCCAGCAGCGTGCAGGGTCTTACTGAAGCTTTCTTT. Residues: CASSVQGLTEAFF. The entire variable domain, with the rest obtained from reference TRBV7-3 and TRBJ1-1, is as follows: GAGVSQTPSNKVTEKGKYVELRCDPISGHTALYWYRQSLGQGPEFLIYFQGTGAADDSGLPNDRFFAVRPEGSVSTLKIQRTERGDSAVYLCASSVQGLTEAFFGQGTRLTVV.